This TCR beta chain was identified in a study of OX40 agonist ivuxolimab in advanced cancers. This CDR3 contains 15 residues. Trimming stripped 3 bases from V and 4 bases from J, with 13 bases between. The germline V gene encodes CDR1 LNHDA and CDR2 SQIVND (reference sequence). Assay: immunoSEQ multiplex PCR; the TCRdb copy retains only in-frame clones and omits some. The sample lists 39,000 or so clones, 80% to 90% seen once, with less than 0.7% in the top ten. This sequence was found in an adult with an advanced solid tumor such as melanoma, head and neck, liver or kidney cancer. The sample was CD4+ or CD8+ T cells sorted from blood, taken in a trial of the OX40 agonist ivuxolimab. The rearrangement joins TRBV19 to TRBJ1-3; no reliable D call. The CDR3 spells CASSISGRRGNTIYF. The CDR3 DNA sequence: TGTGCCAGTAGTATTTCGGGGAGGCGAGGAAACACCATATATTTT.